The 22 T cell receptor beta chains given below trace back to one sample, sequenced in a study of spatial heterogeneity in lung cancer. Documented time point: sample taken at primary tumor resection. Tumor, nontumor lung or frozen PBMC supplied whole RNA, sequenced without sorting. Each CDR3 protein is one row after TCRdb ran MiXCR on the 5' RACE reads. The sample yields roughly 25,000 distinct CDR3 sequences, 9.5% to 15% seen once. The sequencing here drew on PBMCs, taken at surgery. Receptors were obtained from a female donor with early-stage non-small cell lung cancer.

This clonotype was counted ten times or more. The rearrangement links TRBV7-6 to TRBJ1-3, with 7 positions matching TRBD1. V dropped 1 base and J dropped 2; count of bases not matched to a gene: 11. CDR1 and CDR2 from the germline V gene are SGHVS and FNYEAQ. This CDR3 has 18 residues. The CDR3 protein is CASSLESRGTATGNTIYF. CDR3 coding DNA: TGTGCCAGCAGCTTAGAGAGTAGGGGGACAGCCACTGGAAACACCATATATTTT.

Ten or more counts support this clonotype. The rearrangement links TRBV27 to TRBJ1-5, with 8 bases lining up with TRBD1. Trimming cost V 5 bases and J 6 bases; bases outside gene matches: 6. This CDR3 spans 14 amino acids. Looked up from germline, CDR1 is MNHEY and CDR2 is SMNVEV (reference sequence). CDR3 residues: CASSLRTGRQPQHF. The CDR3 DNA is TGTGCCAGCAGTCTCCGGACAGGGCGTCAGCCCCAGCATTTT.

The rearrangement joins TRBV30 to TRBJ2-2, with 7 nucleotides matching TRBD2. The J segment lost 1 base and the V segment lost 2 bases, leaving 1 base of the junction unmatched. Germline CDR1 reads GTSNPN; CDR2 reads SVGIG (reference sequence). The CDR3 contains 14 residues. The DNA of the CDR3 is TGTGCCTGGAGTCCGGGAGGGAACACCGGGGAGCTGTTTTTT. Its protein is CAWSPGGNTGELFF.

The V gene is TRBV4-3, the J gene TRBJ2-5; D is ambiguous. Germline values: CDR1 LGHNA, CDR2 YSLEER. V was trimmed by 4 bases and J by 2 bases, leaving 8 bases between them. CDR3 size: 13 residues. In nucleotides, the CDR3 is TGCGCCAGCAGCCGTTCCATTCAAGAGACCCAGTACTTC. This translates into CASSRSIQETQYF.

This clonotype was detected once. The chain is built from TRBV9 and TRBJ2-2, with 16 bases lining up with TRBD2. The CDR3 runs to 18 residues. Trimming cost V 2 bases and J 3 bases; bases outside gene matches: 4. The germline CDR1 and CDR2 sequences are SGDLS and YYNGEE. CDR3 residues: CASSVSGTSGRDTGELFF. The CDR3 nucleotides are TGTGCCAGCAGCGTTTCCGGGACTAGCGGGAGGGACACCGGGGAGCTGTTTTTT.

The chain carries TRBV20-1 and TRBJ1-4; possible D gene TRBD1, 5 bases. Germline loops: CDR1 DFQATT, CDR2 SNEGSKA (reference sequence). V was pared by 3 bases and J by 4 bases, with 9 bases between. The CDR3 is 13 residues long. The CDR3 DNA sequence: TGCAGTGCTAGTAAGGGGATTAATGAAAAACTGTTTTTT. Translating it yields CSASKGINEKLFF.

The chain couples TRBV7-8 to TRBJ2-3, with 7 bases matching TRBD2. Per the germline V gene, CDR1 is SGHVS and CDR2 is FQNEAQ. The CDR3 spans 16 residues. J gave up 1 base and V 5 bases, and 9 bases lay outside the gene matches. CDR3 DNA: TGTGCCAGCAGCCCTTTGGGGGGAGGGGGCACAGATACGCAGTATTTT. Translated, it gives CASSPLGGGGTDTQYF.

This clonotype showed up many times. The chain links TRBV7-9 to TRBJ1-1, with a possible D match to TRBD1 (6 bases). Germline lookup yields CDR1 SEHNR and CDR2 FQNEAQ (reference sequence). V lost 5 bases to trimming and J lost 2 bases, with 21 bases between them. This CDR3 has 17 residues. The DNA of the CDR3 is TGTGCCAGCAGCCTAGACGCGACAGGCCCTCGAAACACTGAAGCTTTCTTT. As protein: CASSLDATGPRNTEAFF.

In this sample, this clonotype turned up many times. This chain joins TRBV20-1 and TRBJ2-5; no clear D. Germline CDR1 is DFQATT and CDR2 is SNEGSKA (reference sequence). V was trimmed by 3 bases and J by 0 bases, leaving 5 bases between them. The CDR3 sequence is 12 residues long. CDR3 amino acids: CSASYNQETQYF. CDR3 nucleotide sequence: TGCAGTGCTAGTTACAACCAAGAGACCCAGTACTTC.

This clonotype was seen at least ten times. The chain recombines TRBV15 with TRBJ2-2, with 9 bases that match TRBD1. The CDR3 spans 17 residues. Trimming at V came to 3 bases and at J to 6 bases, leaving 11 bases not matched to a gene. Germline loops: CDR1 LNHNV, CDR2 YYDKDF (reference sequence). The CDR3 protein is CATSSGQGFISAGELFF. CDR3 sequence (DNA): TGTGCCACCAGCAGTGGACAGGGGTTTATCAGTGCCGGGGAGCTGTTTTTT. The entire variable domain, with the rest obtained from reference TRBV15 and TRBJ2-2, is as follows: DAMVIQNPRYQVTQFGKPVTLSCSQTLNHNVMYWYQQKSSQAPKLLFHYYDKDFNNEADTPDNFQSRRPNTSFCFLDIRSPGLGDTAMYLCATSSGQGFISAGELFFGEGSRLTVL.

The sample holds many counts of this clonotype. This CDR3 reads CASSFFRHSSTDTQYF. In DNA form, the CDR3 reads TGTGCCAGCAGCTTCTTCCGCCACTCTAGCACAGATACGCAGTATTTT. The chain combines TRBV11-2 with TRBJ2-3; D unresolved. The CDR3 consists of 16 residues. The V end was cut by 3 bases, the J end by 0 bases, with 13 bases between. Germline V gene lookup returns CDR1 SGHAT and CDR2 FQNNGV.

This clonotype was detected ten times or more. This chain links TRBV6-2 or TRBV6-3 with TRBJ2-2; TRBD2 is a possible D gene (5 bases). The germline V gene encodes CDR1 MNHEY and CDR2 SVGEGT. The CDR3 covers 14 residues. Trimming shortened V by 10 bases and J by 1 base, and 13 bases separated the two germline ends. The CDR3 DNA follows: TGTGCCACCCAGCTAGGAGGGAACACCGGGGAGCTGTTTTTT. Its translation is CATQLGGNTGELFF.

This clonotype was found a few times. The chain joins TRBV3-1 to TRBJ2-7; no clear D. V gave up 1 base and J gave up 9 bases, with 13 bases separating them. The V gene's germline CDR1 is LGHDT and CDR2 YNNKEL (reference sequence). CDR3 length: 13 amino acids. DNA for the CDR3: TGTGCCAGCAGCCAAGCGTTAGGCCTCTCGCAGTACGTC. Its translation: CASSQALGLSQYV.

This clonotype appeared a few times. The V gene is TRBV7-9, the J gene TRBJ2-2, with 11 nucleotides matching TRBD2. Unmatched junction bases numbered 10, after V lost 5 bases and J lost 8 bases. Per the germline V gene, CDR1 is SEHNR and CDR2 is FQNEAQ (reference sequence). There are 16 residues in the CDR3. DNA of the CDR3: TGTGCCAGCAGCCCTCCGGGACTAGCGGTTTCTGGGGAGCTGTTTTTT. Protein: CASSPPGLAVSGELFF.

As concerns this clonotype: This may arise from a read error, as a much more abundant clone is one base away. The rearrangement uses TRBV28 and TRBJ2-2; D is unresolved. The CDR3 is 12 residues long. Germline V gene sequence: CDR1 MDHEN, CDR2 SYDVKM. DNA for the CDR3: TGTGCCGGCAGTTCCTCGTACGGGGAGCTGTTTTTT. Amino acids: CAGSSSYGELFF.

As to this clonotype: A much larger clonotype is one base distant, so this may be a read error. The V and J genes are TRBV29-1 and TRBJ2-3, with D possibly TRBD1 on 5 matching bases. Trimming cost V 5 bases and J 4 bases, with 16 bases left between them. The CDR3 contains 14 residues. Germline CDR1 is SQVTM and CDR2 is ANQGSEA. CDR3 nucleotides: TGCAGCGTTCTACAGGCCCCAACCTCAGATACGCAGTATTTT. It translates to CSVLQAPTSDTQYF.

This clonotype was picked up many times. V and J are TRBV7-6 and TRBJ2-5; perhaps D is TRBD1 or TRBD2 (6 bases each). Trimming removed 2 bases from V and 5 bases from J, with 12 bases in between. CDR1 is SGHVS, CDR2 FNYEAQ, per germline. The CDR3 extends over 14 amino acids. The CDR3 spells CASSLMGGRETQYF. The CDR3, as DNA: TGTGCCAGCAGCTTAATGGGGGGCCGGGAGACCCAGTACTTC.

The V and J genes are TRBV5-1 and TRBJ2-2; D is unclear. This CDR3 is built from 17 residues. Germline V gene data show CDR1 as SGHRS and CDR2 as YFSETQ. Trimming removed 1 base from V and 0 bases from J, with 13 bases in between. CDR3 residues: CASSLLPRPSNTGELFF. The CDR3 region has the DNA TGCGCCAGCAGCTTGCTTCCGAGGCCCTCGAACACCGGGGAGCTGTTTTTT. The variable domain in full, completed from reference TRBV5-1 and TRBJ2-2, reads KAGVTQTPRYLIKTRGQQVTLSCSPISGHRSVSWYQQTPGQGLQFLFEYFSETQRNKGNFPGRFSGRQFSNSRSEMNVSTLELGDSALYLCASSLLPRPSNTGELFFGEGSRLTVL.

This clonotype was seen ten or more times. The CDR3: CASTPSAGGPYNEQFF. CDR3 sequence (DNA): TGTGCCAGTACCCCATCCGCGGGAGGGCCCTACAATGAGCAGTTCTTC. The V and J genes are TRBV19 and TRBJ2-1, with 9 bases aligning to TRBD2. The germline V gene has CDR1 LNHDA and CDR2 SQIVND (reference sequence). This CDR3 has 16 residues. With 7 bases clipped from V and 2 bases from J, the junction kept 9 bases outside the gene matches.

A remark on this clonotype: A much more abundant neighbour one base away suggests this may be a read error. The chain couples TRBV13 to TRBJ1-1, with D possibly matching TRBD1 (6 bases). This CDR3 region has 14 residues. Germline V CDR1 and CDR2: PRHDT, FYEKMQ (reference sequence). Trimming took 5 bases from V and 6 from J, leaving 16 bases between them. CDR3 sequence (DNA): TGTGCCAGCAGCGGGACAAGGTGGTTAGCTGAAGCTTTCTTT. It encodes CASSGTRWLAEAFF.

Here the CDR3 reads CASSFTGGYSTGELFF. The CDR3 DNA is TGCGCCAGCAGCTTTACAGGGGGCTATAGCACCGGGGAGCTGTTTTTT. The gene calls are TRBV5-1 and TRBJ2-2, with TRBD1 identical over 9 bases. With V trimmed by 2 bases and J by 4 bases, 6 bases remained unmatched. CDR3 length: 16 residues. Germline V gene data show CDR1 as SGHRS and CDR2 as YFSETQ.

This clonotype was found a few times. The chain has TRBV7-9 and TRBJ1-1; D uncertain. V lost 2 bases, J lost 0 bases, and 4 bases lay in between. This CDR3 comprises 13 residues. CDR1 is SEHNR and CDR2 is FQNEAQ in the germline V gene (reference sequence). This CDR3 is CASSLSLNTEAFF. The CDR3, as DNA: TGTGCCAGCAGCTTAAGTTTGAACACTGAAGCTTTCTTT.